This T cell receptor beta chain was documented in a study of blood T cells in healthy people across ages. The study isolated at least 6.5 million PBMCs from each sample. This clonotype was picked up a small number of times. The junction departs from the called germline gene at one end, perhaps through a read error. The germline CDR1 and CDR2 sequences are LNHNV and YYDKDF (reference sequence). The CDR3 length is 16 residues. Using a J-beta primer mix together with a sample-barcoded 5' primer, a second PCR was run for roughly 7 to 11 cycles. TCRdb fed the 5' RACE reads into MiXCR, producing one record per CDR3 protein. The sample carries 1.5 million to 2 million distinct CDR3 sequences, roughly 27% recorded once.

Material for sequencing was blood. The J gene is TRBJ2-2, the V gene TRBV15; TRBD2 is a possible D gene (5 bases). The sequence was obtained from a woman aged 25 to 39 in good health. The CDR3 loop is CATSPSPDLNTGERFF. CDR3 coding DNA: TGTGCCACCAGCCCCAGCCCGGACTTAAACACCGGGGAGCGGTTTTTT.